Reported below is one T cell receptor (beta chain). The count of this clone is one. Its antigen is not yet known. Per-base quality was not reported, and no clone a single base away is much larger than it. The immunoSEQ Assay, a bias-controlled multiplex PCR, was used to amplify TCRbeta CDR3 regions from genomic DNA. The paper's processing steps were these. The number of nucleated cells in each sample was estimated from the amplification of reference gene primers within the assay. Sequence reads were collapsed and filtered to measure the absolute abundance of every unique TCRbeta CDR3 rearrangement. For each sample, productive Simpson clonality was calculated as the square root of Simpson's diversity index over productive rearrangements. The immuneACCESS repertoire file appears here via TCRdb, limited to in-frame rearrangements. These files lack a portion of the clones; in checked studies, under half of the deficit traces to unresolved V genes, and the cause of the others is not known. The V and J calls and clone size were taken over from that table, and D and trimming were inferred from the DNA. This sample gives about 270,000 clones in total; 86% of them show up just once. The ten largest clones take up less than 15% of the sample.

At one collaborating source in Seattle, patients were enrolled during active infection and were followed longitudinally through the course of disease. Whole blood was collected in K2EDTA tubes by collaborating institutions according to the institutions' own protocols. For TCRbeta analysis, collaborators shipped samples in one of three forms: frozen whole blood, isolated PBMCs, or DNA extracted from either of those sample types. This specimen belongs to a study of blood T cell repertoires in COVID-19 (dated by TCRdb to about 2020). Context from the whole study: Samples from collaborators originated in the United States, Italy and Spain and spanned both the acute and convalescent phases of COVID-19. The prospective study material was composed of cDNA or gDNA derived from T cells, B-cell-depleted T cells, or PBMCs. The dataset comprised deeply sampled blood TCRbeta repertoires from subjects exposed to, actively infected with, or recovered from COVID-19. The repertoires were released in a freely available public database intended as a resource for research on the immune response to SARS-CoV-2. The samples were drawn from the first 160 participants of the ongoing ImmuneRACE study and from 950 to 1,500 subjects provided by 6 global collaborators. The sample metadata nearly always contained a de-identified subject ID, COVID-19 status, age in years and sex. Where available, HLA class I and class II types were obtained from metadata supplied by the sample provider rather than from assay-based typing.

Relative to germline, V is 3 bases shorter and J is 3 bases shorter, with 16 bases between their ends. The CDR3 starts with the cysteine, ends with the phenylalanine, and has 15 residues. Only the CDR3 DNA stays, 45 bases, in frame from base 1. Taken from the germline V gene, the CDR1 and CDR2 loops are SGHRS and YFSETQ. Broader findings and caveats from the paper: Clinical and demographic metadata were provided uncurated, with the amount varying by source and participant.

The chain joins TRBV5-1 to TRBJ2-7, and possibly TRBD2, on 5 matching bases. The sequencing input was peripheral blood. The sequence came from a young woman with COVID-19, enrolled during active disease. The nucleotides read TGCGCCAGCAGCTCCCTGCCCGGGATGAACTACGAGCAGTACTTC. It codes for CASSSLPGMNYEQYF.